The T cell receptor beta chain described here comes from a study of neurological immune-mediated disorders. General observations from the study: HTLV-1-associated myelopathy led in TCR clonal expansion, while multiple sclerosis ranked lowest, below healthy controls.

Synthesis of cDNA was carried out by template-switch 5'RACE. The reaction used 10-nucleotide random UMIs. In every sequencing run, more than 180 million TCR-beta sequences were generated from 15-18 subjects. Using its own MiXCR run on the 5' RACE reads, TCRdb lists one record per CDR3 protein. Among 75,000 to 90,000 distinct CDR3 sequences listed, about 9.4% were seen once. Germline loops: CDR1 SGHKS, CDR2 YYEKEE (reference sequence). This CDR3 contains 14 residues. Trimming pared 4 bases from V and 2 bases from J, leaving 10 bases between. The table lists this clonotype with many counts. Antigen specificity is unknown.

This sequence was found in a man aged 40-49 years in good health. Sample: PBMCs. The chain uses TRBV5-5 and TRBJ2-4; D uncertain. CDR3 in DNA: TGTGCCAGCAGCCTTGCCGGGCCCAAAAACATTCAGTACTTC. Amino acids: CASSLAGPKNIQYF.